The T cell receptor (beta chain) described here comes from a study of technical replicates of blood from a handful of donors. V lost 3 bases to trimming and J lost 7 bases, with 12 bases between them. Germline values: CDR1 SEHNR, CDR2 FQNEAQ (reference sequence). The CDR3 loop spans 14 amino acids. Profiling relied on immunoSEQ multiplex PCR, and the TCRdb table lists in-frame clones only, not all of them. The sample comprises almost 90,000 clones, about 94% of which are singletons, and 0.24% rests with the top ten. The sample consisted of T cells isolated from PBMCs. The origin of this receptor is a human donor in good health. The V call is TRBV7-9, the J call TRBJ2-2, with D perhaps TRBD1 (5 bases). CDR3 sequence (DNA): TGTGCCAGCAGCTTGTTAGCAGGGATCGGGGAGCTGTTTTTT. Translated: CASSLLAGIGELFF.